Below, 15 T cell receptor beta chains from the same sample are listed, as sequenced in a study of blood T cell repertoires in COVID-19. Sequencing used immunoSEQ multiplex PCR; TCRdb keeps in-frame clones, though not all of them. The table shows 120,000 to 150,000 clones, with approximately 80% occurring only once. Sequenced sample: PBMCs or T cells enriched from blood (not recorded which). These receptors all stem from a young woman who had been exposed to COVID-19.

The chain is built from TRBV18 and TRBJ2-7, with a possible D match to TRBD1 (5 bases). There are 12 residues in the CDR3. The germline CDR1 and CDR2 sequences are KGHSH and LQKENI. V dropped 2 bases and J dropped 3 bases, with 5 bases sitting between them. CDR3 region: CASSPDSYEQYF. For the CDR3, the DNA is TGTGCCAGCTCACCAGACAGCTACGAGCAGTACTTC.

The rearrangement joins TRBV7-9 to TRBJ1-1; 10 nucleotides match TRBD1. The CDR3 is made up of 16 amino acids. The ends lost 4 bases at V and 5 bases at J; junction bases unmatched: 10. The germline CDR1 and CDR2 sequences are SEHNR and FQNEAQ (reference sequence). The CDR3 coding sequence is TGTGCCAGCAGCTGGGGACAGGGGTCGGAGTGGACTGAAGCTTTCTTT. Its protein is CASSWGQGSEWTEAFF.

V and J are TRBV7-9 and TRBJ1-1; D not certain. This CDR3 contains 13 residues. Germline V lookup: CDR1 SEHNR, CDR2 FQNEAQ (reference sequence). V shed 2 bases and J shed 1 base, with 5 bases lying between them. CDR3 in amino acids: CASSLSQNTEAFF. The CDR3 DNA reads TGTGCCAGCAGCTTAAGCCAGAACACTGAAGCTTTCTTT.

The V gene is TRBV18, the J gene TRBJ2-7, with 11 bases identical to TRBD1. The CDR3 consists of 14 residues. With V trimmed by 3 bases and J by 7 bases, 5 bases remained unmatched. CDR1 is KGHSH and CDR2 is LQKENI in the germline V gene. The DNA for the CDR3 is TGTGCCAGCTCACCCGGACAGGGGGCGGGGGAGCAGTACTTC. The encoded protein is CASSPGQGAGEQYF.

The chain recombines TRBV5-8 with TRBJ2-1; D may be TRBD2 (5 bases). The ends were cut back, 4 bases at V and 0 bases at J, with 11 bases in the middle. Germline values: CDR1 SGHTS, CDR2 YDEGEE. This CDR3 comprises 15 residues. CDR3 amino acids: CASSRGRSSYNEQFF. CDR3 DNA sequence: TGTGCCAGCAGCCGAGGGCGGAGCTCCTACAATGAGCAGTTCTTC.

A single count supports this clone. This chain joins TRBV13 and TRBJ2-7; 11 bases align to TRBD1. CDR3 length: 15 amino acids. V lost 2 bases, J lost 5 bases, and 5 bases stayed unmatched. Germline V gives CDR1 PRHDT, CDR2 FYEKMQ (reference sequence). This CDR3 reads CASSLSGTGGNEQYF. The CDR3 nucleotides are TGTGCCAGCAGCTTATCGGGGACAGGGGGTAACGAGCAGTACTTC.

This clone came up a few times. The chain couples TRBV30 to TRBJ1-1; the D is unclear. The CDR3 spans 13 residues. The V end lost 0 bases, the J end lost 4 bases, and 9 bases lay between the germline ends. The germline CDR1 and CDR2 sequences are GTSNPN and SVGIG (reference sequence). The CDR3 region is CAWSVRGTTEAFF. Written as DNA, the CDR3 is TGTGCCTGGAGTGTACGGGGAACCACTGAAGCTTTCTTT.

CDR3 nucleotide sequence: TGTGCCAGCAGTTTAGCCATAGGAGAGGGGGGCAATCAGCCCCAGCATTTT. It specifies CASSLAIGEGGNQPQHF. The chain links TRBV28 to TRBJ1-5, with D possibly being TRBD1 (6 bases). The germline V and J ends were trimmed by 2 bases and 2 bases, with 16 bases remaining between them. The germline CDR1 and CDR2 sequences are MDHEN and SYDVKM. The CDR3 is 17 residues long.

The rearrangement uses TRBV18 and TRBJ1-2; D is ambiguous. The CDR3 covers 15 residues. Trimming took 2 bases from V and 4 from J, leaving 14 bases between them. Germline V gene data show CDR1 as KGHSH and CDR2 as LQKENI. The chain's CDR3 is CASSPTPQGGYGYTF. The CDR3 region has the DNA TGTGCCAGCTCACCAACCCCTCAAGGAGGCTATGGCTACACCTTC.

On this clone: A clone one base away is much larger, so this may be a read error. The CDR3 loop reads CAISPTSGSTDTQYF. The CDR3, as DNA: TGTGCCATCAGCCCGACTAGCGGGAGCACAGATACGCAGTATTTT. This chain links TRBV10-3 with TRBJ2-3; 10 bases fit TRBD2. V lost 6 bases and J lost 0; bases outside the gene matches: 3. The CDR3 consists of 15 residues. Germline CDR1 ENHRY, CDR2 SYGVKD.

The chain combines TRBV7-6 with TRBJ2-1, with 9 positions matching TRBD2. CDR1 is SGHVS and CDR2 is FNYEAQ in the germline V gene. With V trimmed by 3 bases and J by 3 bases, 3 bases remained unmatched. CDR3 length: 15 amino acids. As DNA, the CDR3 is TGTGCCAGCAGCTTGGGTAGCGGGAGCTACAATGAGCAGTTCTTC. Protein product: CASSLGSGSYNEQFF.

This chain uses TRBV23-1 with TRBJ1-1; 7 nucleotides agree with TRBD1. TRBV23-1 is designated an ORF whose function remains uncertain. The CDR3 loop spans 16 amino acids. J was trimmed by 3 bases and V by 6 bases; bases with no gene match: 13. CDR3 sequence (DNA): TGCGCCAGCAGCCTGGCGAAAGACGACAGGGACACTGAAGCTTTCTTT. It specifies CASSLAKDDRDTEAFF.

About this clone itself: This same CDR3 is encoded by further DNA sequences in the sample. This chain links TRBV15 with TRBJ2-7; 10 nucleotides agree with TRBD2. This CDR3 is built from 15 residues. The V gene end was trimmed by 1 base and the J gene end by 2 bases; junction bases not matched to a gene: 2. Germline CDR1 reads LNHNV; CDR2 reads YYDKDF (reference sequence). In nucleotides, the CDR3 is TGTGCCACCAGCAGAGGGCTAGCGGGAGCCTACGAGCAGTACTTC. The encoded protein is CATSRGLAGAYEQYF.

The CDR3 here is CASSLRLAYGANVLTF. CDR3 sequence (DNA): TGTGCCAGCAGCTTGAGACTAGCATACGGGGCCAACGTCCTGACTTTC. The V gene is TRBV5-6, the J gene TRBJ2-6; 7 bases are a match to TRBD2. Per the germline V gene, CDR1 is SGHDT and CDR2 is YYEEEE. The CDR3 has 16 residues. The V and J ends lost 1 base and 4 bases, in that order; junction bases with no gene match: 5.

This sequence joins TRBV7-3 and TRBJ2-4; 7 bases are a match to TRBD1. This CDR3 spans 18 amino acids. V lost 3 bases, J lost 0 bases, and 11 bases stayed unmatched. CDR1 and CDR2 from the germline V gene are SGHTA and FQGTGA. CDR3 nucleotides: TGTGCCAGCAGCTTCGGGCAGGGGGTAGGTGTAGCCAAAAACATTCAGTACTTC. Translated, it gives CASSFGQGVGVAKNIQYF.